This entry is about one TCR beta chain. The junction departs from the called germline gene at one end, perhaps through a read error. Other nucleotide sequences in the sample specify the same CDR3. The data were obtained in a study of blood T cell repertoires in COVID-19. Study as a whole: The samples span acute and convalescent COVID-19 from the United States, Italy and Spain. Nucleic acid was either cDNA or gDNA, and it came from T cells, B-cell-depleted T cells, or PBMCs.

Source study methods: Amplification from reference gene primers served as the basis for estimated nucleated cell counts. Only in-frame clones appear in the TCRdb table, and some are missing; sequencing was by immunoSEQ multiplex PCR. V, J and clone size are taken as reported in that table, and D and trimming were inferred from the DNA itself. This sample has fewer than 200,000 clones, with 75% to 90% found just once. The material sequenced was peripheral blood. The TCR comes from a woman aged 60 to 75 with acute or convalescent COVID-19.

The CDR3 bases are TGCAGCGTTGAAGGGGGCAGGGGGCAACACGGCTACACCTTT. This gives the protein CSVEGGRGQHGYTF. V gene TRBV29-1 combines with J gene TRBJ1-2; 8 nucleotides line up with TRBD1. Germline CDR1 and CDR2: SQVTM and ANQGSEA. The length of the CDR3 is 14 residues.